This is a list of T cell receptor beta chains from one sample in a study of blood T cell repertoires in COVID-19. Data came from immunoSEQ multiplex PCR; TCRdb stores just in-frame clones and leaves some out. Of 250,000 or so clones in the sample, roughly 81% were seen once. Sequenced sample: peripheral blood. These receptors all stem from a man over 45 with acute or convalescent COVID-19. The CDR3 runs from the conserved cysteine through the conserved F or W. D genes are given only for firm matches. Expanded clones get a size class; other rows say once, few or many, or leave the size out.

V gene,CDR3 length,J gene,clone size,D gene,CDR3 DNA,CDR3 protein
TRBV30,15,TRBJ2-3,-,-,TGTGCCTGGAGTCCAGACAGGCGCCCCACAGATACGCAGTATTTT,CAWSPDRRPTDTQYF
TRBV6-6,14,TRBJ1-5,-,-,TGTGCCAGCAGTTCACAGGGTAGCAATCAGCCCCAGCATTTT,CASSSQGSNQPQHF
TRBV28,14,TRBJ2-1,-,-,TGTGCCAGCAGACGGGAAGGGGGAGACAATGAGCAGTTCTTC,CASRREGGDNEQFF
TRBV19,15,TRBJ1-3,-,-,TGTGCCAGTAGTATCCACAGCGGCTCTGGAAACACCATATATTTT,CASSIHSGSGNTIYF
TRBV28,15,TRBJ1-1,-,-,TGTGCCAGCAGTTTAATTTCAGCGATGAACACTGAAGCTTTCTTT,CASSLISAMNTEAFF
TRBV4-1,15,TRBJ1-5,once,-,TGCGCCAGCAGCCACGGGGAGGTTCAGGGTCAGCCCCAGCATTTT,CASSHGEVQGQPQHF
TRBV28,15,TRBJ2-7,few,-,TGTGCCAGCAGTACGACTGGGCGGGGATACTACGAGCAGTACTTC,CASSTTGRGYYEQYF
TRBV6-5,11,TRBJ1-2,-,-,TGTGCCAGCAGTTACCGGGGAGGCTACACCTTC,CASSYRGGYTF
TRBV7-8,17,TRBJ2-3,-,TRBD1,TGTGCCAGCAGCCGAGAGGGGACAGGGATCGGCACAGATACGCAGTATTTT,CASSREGTGIGTDTQYF
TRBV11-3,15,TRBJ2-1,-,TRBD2,TGTGCCAGCAGCATACTAGCGGGATCCTACAATGAGCAGTTCTTC,CASSILAGSYNEQFF
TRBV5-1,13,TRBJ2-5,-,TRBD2,TGCGCCAGCTCCGGGGGGGGGCAAGAGACCCAGTACTTC,CASSGGGQETQYF
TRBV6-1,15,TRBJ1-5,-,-,TGTGCCAGCAGTGAAAATGGCAGGGTCGTTCAGCCCCAGCATTTT,CASSENGRVVQPQHF
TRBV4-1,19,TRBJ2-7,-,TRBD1,TGCGCCAGCAGCCAAGATTTAGGCCTTGGACAGGCATTCTCCTACGAGCAGTACTTC,CASSQDLGLGQAFSYEQYF
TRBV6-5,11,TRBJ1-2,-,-,TGTGCCAGCAGTTCGATTCGGGGCTACACCTTC,CASSSIRGYTF
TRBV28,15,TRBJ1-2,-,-,TGTGCCAGCAGCCTACCAGACAATCTACAGGAGGGCTACACCTTC,CASSLPDNLQEGYTF
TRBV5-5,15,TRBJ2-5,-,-,TGTGCCAGCAGCTTCAGGGGGGAAACCCAAGAGACCCAGTACTTC,CASSFRGETQETQYF
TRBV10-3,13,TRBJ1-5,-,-,TGTGCCATCCAAGACAGGATCGATCAGCCCCAGCATTTT,CAIQDRIDQPQHF
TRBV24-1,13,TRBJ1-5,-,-,TGTGCCACCGCACGGGGGAGCAATCAGCCCCAGCATTTT,CATARGSNQPQHF
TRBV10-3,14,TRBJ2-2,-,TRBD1,TGTGCCATCAGGGACAGGGAGGACACCGGGGAGCTGTTTTTT,CAIRDREDTGELFF
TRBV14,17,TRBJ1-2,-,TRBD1,TGTGCCAGCAGCCAAGCCACAGGGGGCGCCGTTCGGTATGGCTACACCTTC,CASSQATGGAVRYGYTF
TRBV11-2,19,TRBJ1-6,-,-,TGTGCCAGCAGCTTAGCCAGACAGAATCCCAGCTCCTATAATTCACCCCTCCACTTT,CASSLARQNPSSYNSPLHF
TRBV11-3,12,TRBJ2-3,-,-,TGTGCCAGCAGCTTAAGTGGGCATACGCAGTATTTT,CASSLSGHTQYF
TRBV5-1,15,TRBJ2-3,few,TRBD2,TGCGCCAGCAGCTCCGGACTAGCGGATACAGATACGCAGTATTTT,CASSSGLADTDTQYF
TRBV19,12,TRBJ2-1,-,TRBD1,TGTGCCAGTAGTAAGGGGGCGCGCGAGCAGTTCTTC,CASSKGAREQFF
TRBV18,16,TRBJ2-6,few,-,TGTGCCAGCTCACCGCTCGGGGGGCAAGGGGCCAACGTCCTGACTTTC,CASSPLGGQGANVLTF
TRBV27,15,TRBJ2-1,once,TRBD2,TGTGCCAGCAGTCTAGCGGGGGGGGCCTACAATGAGCAGTTCTTC,CASSLAGGAYNEQFF
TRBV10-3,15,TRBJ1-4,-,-,TGTGCCATCAGTGATCCCGACAGACAAAATGAAAAACTGTTTTTT,CAISDPDRQNEKLFF
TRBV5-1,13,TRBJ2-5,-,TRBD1,TGCGCCAGCAGCATGACAGGGCAAGAGACCCAGTACTTC,CASSMTGQETQYF
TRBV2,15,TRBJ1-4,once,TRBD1,TGTGCCAGCAGTTTATCGGGACAGGGTTGGGAAAAACTGTTTTTT,CASSLSGQGWEKLFF
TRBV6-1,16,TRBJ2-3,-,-,TGTGCCAGCAGTGAACTGACTAGGTCCCGCACAGATACGCAGTATTTT,CASSELTRSRTDTQYF
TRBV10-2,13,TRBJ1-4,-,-,TGCGCCAGCAGTGGTTCCGCCCTCGGAAAACTGTTTTTT,CASSGSALGKLFF
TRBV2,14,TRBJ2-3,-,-,TGTGCCAGCAATCCCAGGACTATCACAGATACGCAGTATTTT,CASNPRTITDTQYF
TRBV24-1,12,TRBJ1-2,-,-,TGTGCCACCTCCCCAGGAAGCTATGGCTACACCTTC,CATSPGSYGYTF
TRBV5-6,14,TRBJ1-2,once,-,TGTGCCAGCAGCTTGGGGCGGTATAACTATGGCTACACCTTC,CASSLGRYNYGYTF
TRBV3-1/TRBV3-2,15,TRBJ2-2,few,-,TGTGCCAGCAGCCAGTGGGGGCGGGACACCGGGGAGCTGTTTTTT,CASSQWGRDTGELFF
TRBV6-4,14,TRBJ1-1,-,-,TGTGCCAGCAGTTCCGGGACTCCCAACGGGGAAGCTTTCTTT,CASSSGTPNGEAFF
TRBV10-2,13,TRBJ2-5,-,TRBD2,TGCGCCAGTGGGGAGGGACCGCAAGAGACCCAGTACTTC,CASGEGPQETQYF
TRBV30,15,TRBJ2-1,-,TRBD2,TGTGCCTGGAGTGGCCTAGCGGGAGTAGTGGGTGAGCAGTTCTTC,CAWSGLAGVVGEQFF
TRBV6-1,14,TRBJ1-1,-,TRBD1,TGTGCCAGCAGTGAACAGGGGGTTAAGGCTGAAGCTTTCTTT,CASSEQGVKAEAFF
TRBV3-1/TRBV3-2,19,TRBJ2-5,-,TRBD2,TGTGCCAGCAGCCAACGGGGGACTAGCGGGAGGGGTATTTTAGAGACCCAGTACTTC,CASSQRGTSGRGILETQYF
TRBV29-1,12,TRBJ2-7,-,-,TGCAGCGCCGAAGGACAGTCTAGGGAGCAGTACTTC,CSAEGQSREQYF
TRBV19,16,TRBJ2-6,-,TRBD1,TGTGCCAGTAGTATTGCAGGGGGCTATGGGGCCAACGTCCTGACTTTC,CASSIAGGYGANVLTF
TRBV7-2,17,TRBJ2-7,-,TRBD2,TGTGCCAGCAGCACGGGACTAAGGGTGGTTCCCTCCTACGAGCAGTACTTC,CASSTGLRVVPSYEQYF
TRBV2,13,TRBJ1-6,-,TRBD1,TGTGCCAGCAGTGAGGGACAGCTTTCACCCCTCCACTTT,CASSEGQLSPLHF
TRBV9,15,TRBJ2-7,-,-,TGTGCCAGCAGCGTCCAAGACAGGTTTGGCTACGAGCAGTACTTC,CASSVQDRFGYEQYF
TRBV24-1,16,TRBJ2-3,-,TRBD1,TGTGCCACCAGTGAAGGAGTGACAGGGGGCTGGGATACGCAGTATTTT,CATSEGVTGGWDTQYF
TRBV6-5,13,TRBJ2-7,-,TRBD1,TGTGCCAGCAGCCGACAGGGTTCCTACGAGCAGTACTTC,CASSRQGSYEQYF
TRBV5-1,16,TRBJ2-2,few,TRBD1,TGCGCCAGCAGCGACGGACAGGTTAACAATGCCGGGGAGCTGTTTTTT,CASSDGQVNNAGELFF
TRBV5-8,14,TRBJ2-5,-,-,TGTGCCAGCAGCTTGGATCGGGGTCTAGAGACCCAGTACTTC,CASSLDRGLETQYF
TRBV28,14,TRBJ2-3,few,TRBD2,TGTGCCAGCAGTCCGACTAGCTCCACCGATACGCAGTATTTT,CASSPTSSTDTQYF
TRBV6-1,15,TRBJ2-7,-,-,TGTGCCAGCAGTGAAGCGCCACACAACTCCTACGAGCAGTACTTC,CASSEAPHNSYEQYF
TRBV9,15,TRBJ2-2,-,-,TGTGCCAGCAGCGTAGCTATAACCTTCGGGGGGGAGCTGTTTTTT,CASSVAITFGGELFF
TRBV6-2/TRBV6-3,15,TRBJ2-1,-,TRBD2,TGTGCCAGCAGCCTTATAGCGGGAGAAACTGTTGAGCAGTTCTTC,CASSLIAGETVEQFF
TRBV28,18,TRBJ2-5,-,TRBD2,TGTGCCAGCAGATTTAGCAGAACTAGCGGGAGGCGTCAAGAGACCCAGTACTTC,CASRFSRTSGRRQETQYF
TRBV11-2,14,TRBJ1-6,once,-,TGTGCCAGCAGCTTTCGCAGCTATAATTCACCCCTCCACTTT,CASSFRSYNSPLHF
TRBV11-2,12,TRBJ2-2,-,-,TGTGCCAGCAGCGAGGCCCCCGGGGAGCTGTTTTTT,CASSEAPGELFF
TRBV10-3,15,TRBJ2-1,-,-,TGTGCCATCAGTCTCCGGGAAGGTCAGTCCAATGAGCAGTTCTTC,CAISLREGQSNEQFF